The 30 T cell receptor beta chains below were found in one sample sequenced in a study of T cell responses to AZD1222 COVID-19 vaccine. Assay: immunoSEQ multiplex PCR; the TCRdb copy retains only in-frame clones and omits some. The data contain over 90,000 clones, around 90% of them singletons. The sample here was peripheral blood, taken on day 0 of AZD1222 vaccination. The receptors derive from an adult in good health.

The genes are TRBV15 and TRBJ2-7; D possibly matches TRBD1 or TRBD2 (5 bases each). V was cut by 3 bases and J by 4 bases, with 13 bases left in between. The CDR3 has 14 amino acids. From germline, CDR1 is LNHNV and CDR2 YYDKDF (reference sequence). The chain's CDR3 is CATSSRDGRYEQYF. In nucleotides, the CDR3 is TGTGCCACCAGCAGCAGGGACGGACGATACGAGCAGTACTTC.

V and J are TRBV5-1 and TRBJ2-3; TRBD2 might be the D (6 bases). The CDR3 totals 18 residues. Germline V gives CDR1 SGHRS, CDR2 YFSETQ. Trimming pared 0 bases from V and 0 bases from J, leaving 17 bases between. In nucleotides, the CDR3 is TGCGCCAGCAGCTTGGAAGGGGTAGCGGTCCTTAGCACAGATACGCAGTATTTT. Translation: CASSLEGVAVLSTDTQYF.

The chain employs TRBV5-8 and TRBJ2-1; TRBD2 aligns across 7 bases. The germline CDR1 and CDR2 sequences are SGHTS and YDEGEE. V was clipped by 6 bases and J by 0 bases; unmatched bases: 6. The CDR3 extends over 15 amino acids. CDR3 sequence (DNA): TGTGCCAGCACCTTAGCGGGTCGCTCCTACAATGAGCAGTTCTTC. Translation gives CASTLAGRSYNEQFF.

The J gene is TRBJ1-1, the V gene TRBV24-1, with D unclear. CDR1 and CDR2 (germline): KGHDR, SFDVKD. V lost 0 bases to trimming and J lost 7 bases, with 5 bases between them. CDR3 length: 12 residues. This chain's CDR3 is CATSDLLFEAFF. The CDR3 coding sequence is TGTGCCACCAGTGATTTGCTTTTTGAAGCTTTCTTT.

This sequence joins TRBV5-1 and TRBJ1-3; D gene uncertain. V gave up 2 bases and J gave up 0 bases, with 24 bases separating them. Germline V gives CDR1 SGHRS, CDR2 YFSETQ. The CDR3 runs to 20 residues. Here the CDR3 reads CASSLWPSGKEQSSGNTIYF. In nucleotides, the CDR3 is TGCGCCAGCAGCTTATGGCCCTCTGGGAAAGAACAGAGCTCTGGAAACACCATATATTTT.

The rearrangement joins TRBV11-1 to TRBJ2-7; TRBD1 is a possible D gene (5 bases). The V gene lost 2 bases and the J gene lost 1 base, with 12 bases spanning the gap. Germline V gives CDR1 SGHAT, CDR2 FQDESV (reference sequence). The CDR3 has 15 amino acids. In DNA form, the CDR3 reads TGTGCCAGCAGCTTAAATCAGGGAAGGTCCTACGAGCAGTACTTC. As protein: CASSLNQGRSYEQYF.

The chain links TRBV5-1 to TRBJ2-5, with 15 bases fitting TRBD2. Germline V gene data show CDR1 as SGHRS and CDR2 as YFSETQ. The V gene end was trimmed by 4 bases and the J gene end by 3 bases; junction bases not matched to a gene: 7. This CDR3 is 17 amino acids long. The CDR3 nucleotides are TGCGCCAGCAGCGTAATGCGGACTAGCGGGGGGGAAGAGACCCAGTACTTC. Amino acids: CASSVMRTSGGEETQYF.

This rearrangement joins TRBV3-1 (or the pseudogene TRBV3-2) to TRBJ1-2, with 7 bases lining up with TRBD1. CDR3 length equals 12 residues. CDR1 is LGHDT, CDR2 YNNKEL, per germline (reference sequence). Germline trimming cut 5 bases from V and 10 bases from J; bases unmatched to any gene: 7. The CDR3 protein is CASSFTGTDYTF. CDR3 nucleotides: TGTGCCAGCAGCTTTACCGGGACAGACTACACCTTC.

This chain joins TRBV28 and TRBJ1-5; D call uncertain. The CDR3 totals 10 residues. CDR1 is MDHEN and CDR2 is SYDVKM in the germline V gene. The V gene lost 9 bases and the J gene lost 6 bases, with 6 bases spanning the gap. CDR3 nucleotide sequence: TGTGCCAGTGGGGTTCAGCCCCAGCATTTT. Its translation: CASGVQPQHF.

The chain recombines TRBV6-5 with TRBJ2-4; D is unclear. This CDR3 is built from 15 residues. CDR1 is MNHEY and CDR2 is SVGAGI in the germline V gene. Trimming pared 2 bases from V and 5 bases from J, leaving 13 bases between. The CDR3: CASSYGSQPENIQYF. In DNA, the CDR3 is TGTGCCAGCAGTTACGGCTCGCAGCCTGAAAACATTCAGTACTTC.

This sequence joins TRBV6-5 and TRBJ2-7; 9 bases line up with TRBD2. V lost 2 bases to trimming and J lost 5 bases; unmatched junction nucleotides: 7. The V gene's germline CDR1 is MNHEY and CDR2 SVGAGI. The CDR3 is 15 residues long. CDR3: CASSYGGGRDHEQYF. CDR3 nucleotides: TGTGCCAGCAGTTACGGTGGCGGGAGGGACCACGAGCAGTACTTC.

A single count supports this clone. The DNA of the CDR3 is TGTGCCAGTAGTATGAGGGCGGAGTTCGTCGAGACCCAGTACTTC. Translated: CASSMRAEFVETQYF. The V gene is TRBV19, the J gene TRBJ2-5, with a possible D match to TRBD2 (5 bases). V lost 3 bases and J lost 5, with 16 bases in between. Germline V CDR1 and CDR2: LNHDA, SQIVND (reference sequence). The CDR3 covers 15 residues.

This clone showed up just once. V is TRBV15 and J is TRBJ1-6, with no clear D. Per the germline V gene, CDR1 is LNHNV and CDR2 is YYDKDF (reference sequence). V dropped 0 bases and J dropped 0 bases, with 9 bases sitting between them. The CDR3 contains 17 residues. The CDR3 region is CATSRDVGSSYNSPLHF. As DNA, the CDR3 is TGTGCCACCAGCAGAGATGTGGGGAGCTCCTATAATTCACCCCTCCACTTT.

V and J are TRBV7-6 and TRBJ1-3; no reliable D call. V dropped 1 base and J dropped 2 bases, with 9 bases sitting between them. Germline V gives CDR1 SGHVS, CDR2 FNYEAQ. The CDR3 has 15 residues. The CDR3: CASSLVAETGNTIYF. The CDR3 region has the DNA TGTGCCAGCAGCTTAGTTGCGGAGACTGGAAACACCATATATTTT.

The CDR3 spells CASREGQGTSGYTF. Written as DNA, the CDR3 is TGTGCCAGCAGAGAGGGACAGGGAACTTCCGGCTACACCTTC. The genes are TRBV3-1 (or the pseudogene TRBV3-2) and TRBJ1-2, with 9 nucleotides matching TRBD1. The V and J ends lost 6 bases and 8 bases, in that order; junction bases with no gene match: 10. The CDR3 sequence is 14 residues long. CDR1 is LGHDT, CDR2 YNNKEL, per germline (reference sequence).

This chain's CDR3 is CASRHARNNDNYGYTF. The CDR3 DNA reads TGTGCCAGCAGGCACGCCCGGAACAATGATAACTATGGCTACACCTTC. The chain combines TRBV7-9 with TRBJ1-2, with D uncertain. The germline gives CDR1 SEHNR, CDR2 FQNEAQ (reference sequence). CDR3 length equals 16 residues. V was cut by 6 bases and J by 1 base, with 18 bases left in between.

The J gene is TRBJ1-1, the V gene TRBV9; the D gene is possibly TRBD1 (6 bases). V lost 4 bases, J lost 0 bases, and 16 bases lay in between. Germline V gene sequence: CDR1 SGDLS, CDR2 YYNGEE. The CDR3 contains 16 residues. DNA for the CDR3: TGTGCCAGCAGCCCGGACAGCACCCTCATGAACACTGAAGCTTTCTTT. Encoded protein: CASSPDSTLMNTEAFF.

This chain uses TRBV28 with TRBJ2-2; TRBD1 agrees at 8 bases. Germline trimming cut 5 bases from V and 3 bases from J; bases unmatched to any gene: 14. Germline V gives CDR1 MDHEN, CDR2 SYDVKM. The CDR3 runs to 18 residues. Here the CDR3 DNA reads TGTGCCAGCAGTGATGGGGTTGGAGACAGGGGCGACACCGGGGAGCTGTTTTTT. It encodes CASSDGVGDRGDTGELFF.

The rearrangement uses TRBV7-6 and TRBJ1-1; D is ambiguous. V was shortened by 1 base and J by 0 bases, with 12 bases between the two germline ends. The CDR3 consists of 16 residues. CDR1 is SGHVS, CDR2 FNYEAQ, per germline. This chain's CDR3 is CASSLGASNMNTEAFF. The CDR3 DNA sequence: TGTGCCAGCAGCTTAGGGGCGAGCAACATGAACACTGAAGCTTTCTTT.

CDR3 region: CASTPQGVDTQYF. The CDR3 DNA is TGTGCCAGCACCCCGCAGGGGGTGGATACGCAGTATTTT. This sequence joins TRBV12-3 or TRBV12-4 and TRBJ2-3; 7 bases are shared with TRBD1. J was trimmed by 6 bases and V by 7 bases; bases with no gene match: 7. CDR3 length: 13 amino acids.

V and J are TRBV7-9 and TRBJ1-5; D is unclear. The V end was cut by 3 bases, the J end by 2 bases, with 5 bases between. Germline V gives CDR1 SEHNR, CDR2 FQNEAQ (reference sequence). CDR3 length: 13 amino acids. Here the CDR3 DNA reads TGTGCCAGCAGCTTTGCGGGCAATCAGCCCCAGCATTTT. This translates into CASSFAGNQPQHF.

This clone was observed a single time. V and J are TRBV6-5 and TRBJ2-1, with 9 bases that match TRBD2. The germline V gene has CDR1 MNHEY and CDR2 SVGAGI. The CDR3 consists of 15 residues. V shed 7 bases and J 3 bases; nucleotides not matched to a gene: 7. The CDR3 spells CASTLAGAGYNEQFF. The CDR3 DNA follows: TGTGCCAGCACCTTAGCGGGAGCGGGCTACAATGAGCAGTTCTTC.

This chain joins TRBV6-5 and TRBJ1-2, with 7 bases matching TRBD1. V lost 0 bases, J lost 3 bases, and 4 bases stayed unmatched. The V gene's germline CDR1 is MNHEY and CDR2 SVGAGI. CDR3 length equals 15 residues. The DNA of the CDR3 is TGTGCCAGCAGTTACTCGGACAGGTCTTACTATGGCTACACCTTC. It encodes CASSYSDRSYYGYTF.

V gene TRBV5-1 combines with J gene TRBJ2-5, with 9 bases that match TRBD1. This CDR3 region has 15 residues. Per the germline V gene, CDR1 is SGHRS and CDR2 is YFSETQ. Trimming cost V 4 bases and J 0 bases; bases outside gene matches: 4. The CDR3 sequence: CASSTGQGYQETQYF. CDR3 DNA: TGCGCCAGCAGCACGGGACAGGGATACCAAGAGACCCAGTACTTC.

This chain links TRBV10-1 with TRBJ1-1; 7 bases match TRBD1. Germline V CDR1 and CDR2: WNHNN, SYGVQD (reference sequence). This CDR3 comprises 13 residues. V lost 5 bases to trimming and J lost 3 bases; unmatched junction nucleotides: 3. The CDR3 nucleotides are TGCGCCAGCAGTCCCGGGACAGACACTGAAGCTTTCTTT. Amino acids: CASSPGTDTEAFF.

This chain connects TRBV21-1 to TRBJ2-7; the DNA was not used to check the table's D call, TRBD2. TRBV21-1 is deemed a pseudogene. CDR3 size: 16 residues. The CDR3 spells CASANLRLVSFYEQYF. The DNA for the CDR3 is TGTGCCAGCGCCAATCTCCGGTTGGTGTCCTTCTACGAGCAGTACTTC.

The chain employs TRBV7-3 and TRBJ1-5, with D perhaps TRBD1 (5 bases). V was trimmed by 5 bases and J by 11 bases, leaving 19 bases between them. CDR1 SGHTA and CDR2 FQGTGA come from the germline V gene. This CDR3 is built from 14 residues. CDR3 nucleotides: TGTGCCAGCAGCCTAGGGACGGTATCATCGTCCCAGCATTTT. Protein product: CASSLGTVSSSQHF.

The rearrangement links TRBV14 to TRBJ2-1; perhaps TRBD1 as D (5 bases). Germline V CDR1 and CDR2: SGHDN, FVKESK. V was clipped by 2 bases and J by 3 bases, with 14 bases between them. The CDR3 has 16 residues. Here the CDR3 reads CASSQTGIQGYNEQFF. DNA of the CDR3: TGTGCCAGCAGCCAAACCGGCATCCAGGGCTACAATGAGCAGTTCTTC.

The chain joins TRBV6-5 to TRBJ1-1, with TRBD1 matching over 8 bases. CDR1 and CDR2 (germline): MNHEY, SVGAGI. The junction had 11 bases not matched to a gene; V was cut back by 6 bases and J by 5 bases. The CDR3 is made up of 15 amino acids. The CDR3 spells CASSFRTGLGTEAFF. CDR3 coding DNA: TGTGCCAGCAGCTTTCGGACAGGGCTTGGAACTGAAGCTTTCTTT.

The chain recombines TRBV30 with TRBJ1-3; possibly TRBD1 for D (6 bases). CDR3 length equals 14 residues. The germline V gene encodes CDR1 GTSNPN and CDR2 SVGIG (reference sequence). The germline V and J ends were trimmed by 5 bases and 0 bases, with 11 bases remaining between them. The CDR3 loop reads CAWGQSSSGNTIYF. The CDR3 nucleotides read TGTGCCTGGGGACAGAGTTCCTCTGGAAACACCATATATTTT. Full variable domain (outside the CDR3, taken from reference TRBV30 and TRBJ1-3): SQTIHQWPATLVQPVGSPLSLECTVEGTSNPNLYWYRQAAGRGLQLLFYSVGIGQISSEVPQNLSASRPQDRQFILSSKKLLLSDSGFYLCAWGQSSSGNTIYFGEGSWLTVV.